This TCR beta chain was documented in a study of blood T cell repertoires in COVID-19. Study overall: PBMCs, B-cell-depleted T cells, or T cells were the source of the cDNA or gDNA that made up the material.

Per the original methods: Cell counts per sample came from amplifying reference gene primers. The repertoire was sequenced with immunoSEQ multiplex PCR; TCRdb's copy has only in-frame clones and lacks some. V, J and clone size reflect that table, while D and trimming were determined from the DNA. Among about 24,000 clones listed, about 84% were seen once. CDR3 length: 15 amino acids. Looked up from germline, CDR1 is SGHVS and CDR2 is FNYEAQ. Trimming removed 5 bases at V and 0 bases at J, with 10 bases between. The clonotype originates from a human donor with active COVID-19. The donor label of this sample is uncertain. Specimen: peripheral blood. The chain combines TRBV7-6 with TRBJ1-4; D unresolved. CDR3 in DNA: TGTGCCAGCAGCCCTCACAGTGCAACTAATGAAAAACTGTTTTTT. The encoded protein is CASSPHSATNEKLFF.